This TCR beta chain was sequenced for a study of blood T cell repertoires in COVID-19. Across the study: T cells, B-cell-depleted T cells, or PBMCs supplied cDNA or gDNA.

This CDR3 has 16 amino acids. CDR1 MNHEY and CDR2 SMNVEV come from the germline V gene (reference sequence). Trimming left V 3 bases short and J 6 bases short, with 17 bases between. TCRdb's copy holds only in-frame clones and misses some; the assay was immunoSEQ multiplex PCR. The sample lists 75,000 to 85,000 clones; approximately 86% were seen once. The sample comprised peripheral blood. V and J are TRBV27 and TRBJ2-2; tentatively, D is TRBD1 (6 bases). The sequence came from a human donor in a cohort sampled during active COVID-19. CDR3 sequence: CASSFSNRVGAGELFF. CDR3 nucleotides: TGTGCCAGCAGTTTCTCTAACAGGGTTGGCGCCGGGGAGCTGTTTTTT.